The present entry profiles one TCR beta chain with its context. This clone's antigen is unknown. The sample holds no much larger clone one base away, and base qualities are not on file. At diagnosis, peripheral blood, uninvolved tumor-adjacent lung and tumor were collected and were preserved as a mix of fresh-frozen and FFPE material. For TCR repertoire profiling, blood samples were analyzed in the form of peripheral blood mononuclear cells. The data stem from a study of T cells in localized non-small cell lung cancer (dated by TCRdb to between 2020 and 2021). For the study in its entirety: The study analyzed T cell repertoires of 236 early-stage NSCLC patients, comparing tumors and uninvolved tumor-adjacent lungs. All 240 or so NSCLC patients in the cohort were treatment-naive and had localized lung tumors that were resected. NSCLC patients had a mean age of roughly 66 years, and around 140 were male and around 110 female. Study-level results and caveats: Uninvolved tumor-adjacent lung showed the highest T cell clonality, higher than tumor, which suggests more focused antigenic responses in the uninvolved tumor-adjacent lung. Higher blood T cell density associated with longer overall survival, while higher adjacent-lung clonality associated with shorter survival. Because the study design was exploratory, TCR variables were selected using unadjusted p-values without false-discovery rate correction. Of the top 100 tumor clones, a median of roughly 56 were detected in paired uninvolved adjacent lung; about 26 were also among that lung's top 100. Because multi-region tumor sequencing was not done, intratumor heterogeneity could not be ruled out.

TCR beta CDR3 regions were sequenced from DNA using the immunoSEQ Assay. The paper's data handling went like this. T cell density was computed as TCR beta template counts normalized to usable DNA estimated by amplifying housekeeping genes. Richness was estimated using the preseqR package, with extrapolation to 400,000 templates for PBMC samples and to 120,000 templates for tissue samples. Clonality was calculated as one minus Pielou's evenness. Differential abundance testing on productive amino-acid clonotypes, with a minimum total count of 5 and an alpha of 0.1, was used to identify tissue-enriched TCRs. Repertoire overlap between compartments was quantified with the Jaccard Index and Morisita Overlap Index. GLIPH grouped TCR beta CDR3s together with public tetramer-defined viral CDR3s, and a viral motif had to include at least three viral sequences and also show V-gene enrichment. TCRdb took this table from immuneACCESS and kept in-frame rearrangements with V and J called. Such tables lack part of the clones; where checked against another copy, unresolved V genes explain under half of the gap, and the rest is unexplained. V, J and clone size are those of that table, while D and trimming were read from the DNA. In this sample the table shows about 24,000 clones, 89% of which occur a single time. Clones ranked in the top ten supply 22% of the sample.

From the cysteine up to the phenylalanine, the CDR3 has a length of 14 residues. Just the 42-base CDR3 DNA is kept, in frame starting at base 1. In the germline V gene, CDR1 corresponds to SNHLY and CDR2 to FYNNEI. Trimmed from V: 5 bases; trimmed from J: 8 bases; junction bases lacking a gene match: 7. The sequences come from peripheral blood, collected before any cancer treatment. This receptor was taken from a man aged 40 to 70 with stage I squamous cell lung carcinoma. The chain was built from TRBV2 and TRBJ1-4; TRBD1 fits 8 bases in the junction. The DNA sequence follows: TGTGCCAGCAGTCGCGGACAGGGAGGGGAAAAACTGTTTTTT. It is translated as CASSRGQGGEKLFF.